This is a list of T cell receptor beta chains from one sample in a study of regulatory T cells in long-lasting Graves disease. TCRdb independently ran MiXCR on the multiplex PCR reads; one entry per CDR3 protein. The table has 400,000 to 500,000 distinct CDR3 sequences, 20% to 25% seen once. The sample in question was peripheral blood mononuclear cells (PBMCs), obtained when the disease was refractory, from a patient treated with antithyroid drugs. The origin of the receptors is a female donor with Graves disease. The CDR3 runs from the conserved cysteine through the conserved F or W. Each record gives: D gene, clone size, J gene, V gene, CDR3 DNA, CDR3 protein. D genes are given only for firm matches. Clone size is given for some rows only: seen once, a few or many times, or a class if the clone is expanded.

d_call: -; clone_size: few; j_call: TRBJ1-3; v_call: TRBV20-1; cdr3_nt: TGCAGTGCTAGAGATACCCGGGGGGGAAACACCATATATTTT; cdr3_aa: CSARDTRGGNTIYF
d_call: TRBD1; clone_size: many; j_call: TRBJ2-4; v_call: TRBV5-1; cdr3_nt: TGCGCCAGCAGCCGGACAGGGGAAAAAAACATTCAGTACTTC; cdr3_aa: CASSRTGEKNIQYF
d_call: -; clone_size: -; j_call: TRBJ2-7; v_call: TRBV19; cdr3_nt: TGTGCCAGTAGTATAAGAGGACTAATCTACGAGCAGTACTTC; cdr3_aa: CASSIRGLIYEQYF
d_call: TRBD1; clone_size: many; j_call: TRBJ2-4; v_call: TRBV28; cdr3_nt: TGTGCCAGCACTGTGGACAGGGGCGAGGGAGAGGACATTCAGTACTTC; cdr3_aa: CASTVDRGEGEDIQYF
d_call: -; clone_size: many; j_call: TRBJ1-3; v_call: TRBV6-5; cdr3_nt: TGTGCCAGCAGTTACGTACGGGGACACAACTCTGGAAACACCATATATTTT; cdr3_aa: CASSYVRGHNSGNTIYF
d_call: -; clone_size: -; j_call: TRBJ2-7; v_call: TRBV20-1; cdr3_nt: TGCAGTGCTAGATTTCGCTACGAGCAGTACTTC; cdr3_aa: CSARFRYEQYF
d_call: -; clone_size: few; j_call: TRBJ1-2; v_call: TRBV5-1; cdr3_nt: TGCGCCAGCAGCTTCTTGCGCAAATCCGGCTACACCTTC; cdr3_aa: CASSFLRKSGYTF
d_call: -; clone_size: once; j_call: TRBJ2-1; v_call: TRBV7-3; cdr3_nt: TGTGCCAGCAGCTCCGGGCTCGGTGCGTCCTACAATGAGCAGTTCTTC; cdr3_aa: CASSSGLGASYNEQFF
d_call: -; clone_size: -; j_call: TRBJ1-1; v_call: TRBV5-1; cdr3_nt: TGCGCCAGCAGCTCCCTGGGACACCTCGTAAAGAGCAACACTGAAGCTTTCTTT; cdr3_aa: CASSSLGHLVKSNTEAFF
d_call: -; clone_size: few; j_call: TRBJ2-5; v_call: TRBV6-9; cdr3_nt: TGTGCCAGCAGTTACTATGGCGGGTGGGAGACCCAGTACTTC; cdr3_aa: CASSYYGGWETQYF
d_call: -; clone_size: many; j_call: TRBJ1-6; v_call: TRBV7-2; cdr3_nt: TGTGCCAGCAGCTTAGCCTTAACGTCAGGGGCAAATTCACCCCTCCACTTT; cdr3_aa: CASSLALTSGANSPLHF
d_call: TRBD1; clone_size: once; j_call: TRBJ1-2; v_call: TRBV19; cdr3_nt: TGTGCCAGTAGTATGGAAGGGACAGCCCCGGATGGCTACACCTTC; cdr3_aa: CASSMEGTAPDGYTF
d_call: -; clone_size: many; j_call: TRBJ1-1; v_call: TRBV2; cdr3_nt: TGTGCCAGCAGTGGAGGGTCGGGGGCTGAAGCTTTCTTT; cdr3_aa: CASSGGSGAEAFF
d_call: -; clone_size: many; j_call: TRBJ1-2; v_call: TRBV28; cdr3_nt: TGTGCCAGCAGTTTCCGGGGCCTAGCTAACTATGGCTACACCTTC; cdr3_aa: CASSFRGLANYGYTF
d_call: -; clone_size: -; j_call: TRBJ1-2; v_call: TRBV13; cdr3_nt: TGTGCCAGCAGTTCATCAGGGGATGGCTACACCTTC; cdr3_aa: CASSSSGDGYTF
d_call: -; clone_size: -; j_call: TRBJ1-5; v_call: TRBV15; cdr3_nt: TGTGCCACCGGGGGTTTTAATCAGCCCCAGCATTTT; cdr3_aa: CATGGFNQPQHF
d_call: -; clone_size: -; j_call: TRBJ2-7; v_call: TRBV4-1; cdr3_nt: TGCGCCAGCAGCCAAGTAATAACGGCCAGCTCCTACGAGCAGTACTTC; cdr3_aa: CASSQVITASSYEQYF
d_call: -; clone_size: few; j_call: TRBJ1-1; v_call: TRBV5-1; cdr3_nt: TGCACCAGCAGCGTAGACCGGAGGAACACTGAAGCTTTCTTT; cdr3_aa: CTSSVDRRNTEAFF
d_call: -; clone_size: -; j_call: TRBJ2-5; v_call: TRBV5-1; cdr3_nt: TGCGCCAGCAGCTTGGAGGGGCTAGGGGGAGAGACCCAGTACTTC; cdr3_aa: CASSLEGLGGETQYF
d_call: -; clone_size: many; j_call: TRBJ2-7; v_call: TRBV6-1; cdr3_nt: TGTGCCAGCAGGATATATAAGGCCCACGAGCAGTACTTC; cdr3_aa: CASRIYKAHEQYF
d_call: -; clone_size: few; j_call: TRBJ1-1; v_call: TRBV29-1; cdr3_nt: TGCAGCGTCCATCTTAGGCTATCGGGGGTTAGCACTGAAGCTTTCTTT; cdr3_aa: CSVHLRLSGVSTEAFF
d_call: -; clone_size: few; j_call: TRBJ1-4; v_call: TRBV24-1; cdr3_nt: TGTGCCACCAGTGATCCGGGGGGGTCGGAAGAAAAACTGTTTTTT; cdr3_aa: CATSDPGGSEEKLFF
d_call: TRBD2; clone_size: -; j_call: TRBJ2-7; v_call: TRBV4-3; cdr3_nt: TGCGCCAGCAGCCAAGATCCTAGCGGGAGAATTTACGAGCAGTACTTC; cdr3_aa: CASSQDPSGRIYEQYF
d_call: -; clone_size: few; j_call: TRBJ2-3; v_call: TRBV28; cdr3_nt: TGTGCCACCGTCCAGGGGGGAGGGCACCCGAGCACAGATACGCAGTATTTT; cdr3_aa: CATVQGGGHPSTDTQYF
d_call: TRBD1; clone_size: -; j_call: TRBJ1-1; v_call: TRBV3-1; cdr3_nt: TGTGCCAGCAGCCAATCCCAACAGGGGGGGACTGAAGCTTTCTTT; cdr3_aa: CASSQSQQGGTEAFF
d_call: TRBD1; clone_size: -; j_call: TRBJ1-2; v_call: TRBV7-9; cdr3_nt: TGTGCCAGCAGCGTCCAGGGACAGGGGGCGCTTGGCTACACCTTC; cdr3_aa: CASSVQGQGALGYTF
d_call: -; clone_size: -; j_call: TRBJ2-1; v_call: TRBV24-1; cdr3_nt: TGTGCCACCAAGCACAGCTCCTACAATGAGCAGTTCTTC; cdr3_aa: CATKHSSYNEQFF
d_call: -; clone_size: few; j_call: TRBJ1-4; v_call: TRBV10-3; cdr3_nt: TGTGCCATCAGTGAGATGGGGGCTGATGAAAAACTGTTTTTT; cdr3_aa: CAISEMGADEKLFF
d_call: -; clone_size: -; j_call: TRBJ1-1; v_call: TRBV19; cdr3_nt: TGTGCCAGTAGTATAGGGAGATCAATCTCGAACACTGAAGCTTTCTTT; cdr3_aa: CASSIGRSISNTEAFF
d_call: -; clone_size: few; j_call: TRBJ2-5; v_call: TRBV4-2; cdr3_nt: TGTGCCAGCAGTGAGTCCCATGGGGAGACCCAGTACTTC; cdr3_aa: CASSESHGETQYF
d_call: TRBD1; clone_size: few; j_call: TRBJ1-5; v_call: TRBV30; cdr3_nt: TGTGCCTGGAAGGGACAGGGGGGGCAGCCCCAGCATTTT; cdr3_aa: CAWKGQGGQPQHF
d_call: TRBD1; clone_size: -; j_call: TRBJ2-2; v_call: TRBV28; cdr3_nt: TGTGCCAGCAGACTAGAGGGGGCCTCGAACACCGGGGAGCTGTTTTTT; cdr3_aa: CASRLEGASNTGELFF
d_call: TRBD2; clone_size: few; j_call: TRBJ2-7; v_call: TRBV7-6; cdr3_nt: TGTGCCAGCAGCTTCTCCCAGCGGGAAGGCGAGCAGTACTTC; cdr3_aa: CASSFSQREGEQYF
d_call: -; clone_size: -; j_call: TRBJ1-3; v_call: TRBV5-5; cdr3_nt: TGTGCCAGCAGCTTTCAGGGGCAATCTGGAAACACCATATATTTT; cdr3_aa: CASSFQGQSGNTIYF
d_call: TRBD2; clone_size: many; j_call: TRBJ2-7; v_call: TRBV27; cdr3_nt: TGTGCCAGCAGTTGGGCGGGGGGGCCCTACGAGCAGTACTTC; cdr3_aa: CASSWAGGPYEQYF
d_call: -; clone_size: -; j_call: TRBJ2-4; v_call: TRBV11-3; cdr3_nt: TGTGCCAGCAGCTTAGAAAGCCCACCTTTTTTGGTGGCCAAAAACATTCAGTACTTC; cdr3_aa: CASSLESPPFLVAKNIQYF
d_call: -; clone_size: few; j_call: TRBJ1-2; v_call: TRBV27; cdr3_nt: TGTGCCAGCAGTTTATCCTCAGGGGTAGAGGGCTACACCTTC; cdr3_aa: CASSLSSGVEGYTF
d_call: TRBD1; clone_size: -; j_call: TRBJ2-7; v_call: TRBV7-8; cdr3_nt: TGTGCCAGCAGCGCGAGGACAGGGAACGAGCAGTACTTC; cdr3_aa: CASSARTGNEQYF
d_call: TRBD1; clone_size: few; j_call: TRBJ2-7; v_call: TRBV19; cdr3_nt: TGTGCCAGTGCAAAACAGGGGAACGAGCAGTACTTC; cdr3_aa: CASAKQGNEQYF
d_call: -; clone_size: many; j_call: TRBJ2-5; v_call: TRBV7-2; cdr3_nt: TGTGCCAGCAGCTTAGTTCATAGTCCCCAGTACTTC; cdr3_aa: CASSLVHSPQYF
d_call: -; clone_size: few; j_call: TRBJ1-5; v_call: TRBV3-1; cdr3_nt: TGTGCCAGCAGCCACAGCTCCCTCGGGAACAATCAGCCCCAGCATTTT; cdr3_aa: CASSHSSLGNNQPQHF
d_call: -; clone_size: -; j_call: TRBJ2-1; v_call: TRBV19; cdr3_nt: TGTGCCAGTAGTAGTTTTAGCGTCTCCTACAATGAGCAGTTCTTC; cdr3_aa: CASSSFSVSYNEQFF
d_call: -; clone_size: many; j_call: TRBJ1-1; v_call: TRBV12-3/TRBV12-4; cdr3_nt: TGTGCCAGCGGGGCCCCCCGAGACACTGAAGCTTTCTTT; cdr3_aa: CASGAPRDTEAFF